A selection of T cell receptor beta chains follows, all from one sample in a study of cytomegalovirus exposure and HLA in healthy donors. Sequencing used immunoSEQ multiplex PCR; TCRdb keeps in-frame clones, though not all of them. The data show about 67,000 clones, around 63% seen once. Source material: PBMCs. Receptors were obtained from a woman under 40 in good health and CMV-seronegative. The CDR3 runs from the conserved cysteine through the conserved F or W. A D gene is named only where the DNA matches it firmly. Only part of the rows carry a size: once, few, many, or a class if the clone is expanded.

D: .; length: 14; V: TRBV6-5; size: few; J: TRBJ1-1; DNA: TGTGCCAGCAGTTCCCGCCAGGGGACCACTGAAGCTTTCTTT; CDR3: CASSSRQGTTEAFF
D: TRBD1; length: 14; V: TRBV7-9; size: .; J: TRBJ1-2; DNA: TGTGCCAGCGCCGGGACAGGGTCCTTCTATGGCTACACCTTC; CDR3: CASAGTGSFYGYTF
D: .; length: 16; V: TRBV5-1; size: .; J: TRBJ2-3; DNA: TGCGCCAGCAGCTCTCAGGGGACCGCGCGCACAGATACGCAGTATTTT; CDR3: CASSSQGTARTDTQYF
D: .; length: 16; V: TRBV19; size: .; J: TRBJ2-1; DNA: TGTGCCAGTAGTATAGATCCAAGCCCCTCCTACAATGAGCAGTTCTTC; CDR3: CASSIDPSPSYNEQFF
D: .; length: 13; V: TRBV19; size: few; J: TRBJ2-1; DNA: TGTGCCAGTAAAGGGGGCTGGGAGGATGAGCAGTTCTTC; CDR3: CASKGGWEDEQFF
D: .; length: 13; V: TRBV9; size: .; J: TRBJ1-2; DNA: TGTGCCAGCAGCGTAGCTACAGGGAACGGCTACACCTTC; CDR3: CASSVATGNGYTF
D: TRBD1; length: 15; V: TRBV5-1; size: .; J: TRBJ1-5; DNA: TGCGCCAGCAGCTTGGGGACAGGGATCTCTCAGCCCCAGCATTTT; CDR3: CASSLGTGISQPQHF
D: .; length: 15; V: TRBV9; size: .; J: TRBJ1-2; DNA: TGTGCCAGCAGCGTAGGGTACACCGTGAACTATGGCTACACCTTC; CDR3: CASSVGYTVNYGYTF
D: .; length: 14; V: TRBV28; size: .; J: TRBJ1-2; DNA: TGTGCCAGCAACATATGGGGACTGCCGGTTGGCTACACCTTC; CDR3: CASNIWGLPVGYTF
D: .; length: 13; V: TRBV5-1; size: .; J: TRBJ1-1; DNA: TGCGCCAGCAGTCGGGGGTTCTACACTGAAGCTTTCTTT; CDR3: CASSRGFYTEAFF
D: TRBD1; length: 15; V: TRBV7-2; size: .; J: TRBJ1-3; DNA: TGTGCCAGCAGCCCCACCGGGACAGATCGAAACACCATATATTTT; CDR3: CASSPTGTDRNTIYF
D: .; length: 12; V: TRBV19; size: .; J: TRBJ1-2; DNA: TGTGCCAGTAGTACAGGGTTTTTTGGCTACACCTTC; CDR3: CASSTGFFGYTF
D: TRBD1; length: 19; V: TRBV18; size: .; J: TRBJ1-4; DNA: TGTGCCAGCTCCCAAGGAGTTTTATCCGGACAGGGGGCTCTCGAAAAACTGTTTTTT; CDR3: CASSQGVLSGQGALEKLFF
D: .; length: 13; V: TRBV7-3; size: few; J: TRBJ2-7; DNA: TGTGCCAGTTGCGAGGGTCCGGGAGACGAGCAGTACTTC; CDR3: CASCEGPGDEQYF
D: TRBD1; length: 15; V: TRBV7-2; size: few; J: TRBJ1-2; DNA: TGTGCCAGCAGCCCCGGGACAGGATTGGGATATGGCTACACCTTC; CDR3: CASSPGTGLGYGYTF
D: .; length: 14; V: TRBV7-3; size: .; J: TRBJ2-1; DNA: TGTGCCAGCAGCTTAACCAGACTAGGCAATGAGCAGTTCTTC; CDR3: CASSLTRLGNEQFF